This passage covers 21 T cell receptor beta chains from one sample sequenced in a study of CD8 T cells in ankylosing spondylitis. Using its own MiXCR run on the 5' RACE reads, TCRdb lists one record per CDR3 protein. This sample yields about 220,000 distinct CDR3 sequences, of which roughly 26% are seen a single time; more than 6.5% belongs to the top ten. Material for sequencing was blood, either unsorted or a sorted T cell fraction (not recorded which). These receptors were taken from a male donor with ankylosing spondylitis or in good health (not recorded which).

V gene TRBV12-3 or TRBV12-4 combines with J gene TRBJ1-5, with TRBD1 matching over 9 bases. With V trimmed by 11 bases and J by 4 bases, 3 bases remained unmatched. The CDR3 consists of 12 residues. CDR3 protein: CASGTGNQPQHF. The CDR3 coding sequence is TGTGCCTCCGGGACAGGGAATCAGCCCCAGCATTTT.

This clonotype has ten or more counts. The chain recombines TRBV5-1 with TRBJ2-7; TRBD2 agrees at 9 bases. The V and J ends lost 0 bases and 4 bases, in that order; junction bases with no gene match: 5. The germline V gene has CDR1 SGHRS and CDR2 YFSETQ. This CDR3 contains 15 residues. CDR3 protein: CASSLVLREGYEQYF. The CDR3 nucleotides read TGCGCCAGCAGCTTGGTTCTGCGGGAGGGATACGAGCAGTACTTC.

This clonotype was counted a single time. This chain uses TRBV20-1 with TRBJ2-7; 10 bases align to TRBD2. After removal of 5 bases from V and 0 bases from J, the junction contained 7 bases not matched to a gene. Germline lookup yields CDR1 DFQATT and CDR2 SNEGSKA (reference sequence). This CDR3 spans 15 amino acids. The CDR3, as DNA: TGCAGTGCTCCGGAGCGGGAGGGGTTCTCCTACGAGCAGTACTTC. As protein: CSAPEREGFSYEQYF.

The table lists this clonotype with a few counts. This may be a read error, as it is one base from a much larger clone. The chain has TRBV20-1 and TRBJ2-7; TRBD2 matches 12 bases. The trim removed 3 bases at V and 2 bases at J, leaving 2 bases unmatched. Germline loops: CDR1 DFQATT, CDR2 SNEGSKA (reference sequence). The CDR3 is made up of 14 amino acids. CDR3 DNA: TGCAGTGCTAGTGGACTAGCGGGAACCTACGAGCAGTACTTC. This translates into CSASGLAGTYEQYF.

V is TRBV20-1 and J is TRBJ2-1; D is perhaps TRBD1 (7 bases). The CDR3 covers 14 residues. Germline CDR1 is DFQATT and CDR2 is SNEGSKA (reference sequence). The V gene lost 4 bases and the J gene lost 2 bases, with 12 bases spanning the gap. CDR3 region: CSANQGGPYNEQFF. For the CDR3, the DNA is TGCAGTGCTAATCAGGGGGGCCCCTACAATGAGCAGTTCTTC.

This clonotype appeared many times. This sequence joins TRBV7-2 and TRBJ2-4; TRBD2 aligns across 7 bases. In germline, CDR1 is SGHTA, CDR2 FQGNSA. This CDR3 has 14 residues. V lost 1 base to trimming and J lost 6 bases; unmatched junction nucleotides: 3. CDR3 amino acids: CASSLDGGRNIQYF. The CDR3, as DNA: TGTGCCAGCAGCTTAGATGGCGGGAGAAACATTCAGTACTTC.

V is TRBV6-5 and J is TRBJ1-5; 8 bases fit TRBD1. V lost 4 bases, J lost 10 bases, and 9 bases stayed unmatched. Germline loops: CDR1 MNHEY, CDR2 SVGAGI. The CDR3 length is 14 residues. CDR3 coding DNA: TGTGCCAGCAGTTCTCACAGGGGGACTCATCCCCAGCATTTT. This translates into CASSSHRGTHPQHF.

In this sample, this clonotype turned up a few times. The junction departs from germline at one end; a sequencing error may be responsible. V is TRBV11-2 and J is TRBJ2-7, with D perhaps matching TRBD2 (5 bases). The CDR3 length is 14 residues. Germline CDR1 SGHAT, CDR2 FQNNGV. The CDR3 region has the DNA TGTGCCAGCAGCCTAGAAGAGGTTGCGGGCGAGCAGTACTTC. It specifies CASSLEEVAGEQYF.

The J gene is TRBJ1-5, the V gene TRBV7-6, with 7 bases lining up with TRBD1. The CDR3 runs 15 residues. V lost 1 base and J lost 3; bases outside the gene matches: 3. CDR1 is SGHVS, CDR2 FNYEAQ, per germline. CDR3 residues: CASSLEQGFNQPQHF. CDR3 nucleotides: TGTGCCAGCAGCTTAGAACAGGGGTTCAATCAGCCCCAGCATTTT.

V gene TRBV20-1 combines with J gene TRBJ1-2; D is unclear. This CDR3 is built from 13 residues. V was trimmed by 7 bases and J by 1 base, leaving 13 bases between them. The V gene's germline CDR1 is DFQATT and CDR2 SNEGSKA (reference sequence). The DNA for the CDR3 is TGCAGTGGTGGCGGGCCGTATAACTATGGCTACACCTTC. Translated: CSGGGPYNYGYTF.

In this sample, this clonotype turned up many times. The chain uses TRBV28 and TRBJ2-4; 7 nucleotides align to TRBD1. Germline V gene sequence: CDR1 MDHEN, CDR2 SYDVKM. Trimming cost V 7 bases and J 1 base; bases outside gene matches: 4. This CDR3 region has 14 residues. CDR3 residues: CASMTTGAKNIQYF. The CDR3 bases are TGTGCCAGCATGACGACAGGGGCCAAAAACATTCAGTACTTC.

On this clonotype: Sequence at one end of the junction differs from germline and may be a read error. The V gene is TRBV12-3 or TRBV12-4, the J gene TRBJ2-7, with unresolved D. The CDR3 totals 11 residues. CDR3 protein: CTSSQTREQYF. CDR3 coding DNA: TGTACCAGCAGCCAGACTCGGGAGCAGTACTTC.

This chain joins TRBV29-1 and TRBJ2-1; D is possibly TRBD2 (5 bases). The CDR3 has 14 amino acids. The V end was cut by 7 bases, the J end by 10 bases, with 23 bases between. Germline V gives CDR1 SQVTM, CDR2 ANQGSEA. In DNA, the CDR3 is TGCAGCGCTACACCCGGACTCCACTCCCTAGAGCAGTTCTTC. This gives the protein CSATPGLHSLEQFF.

This clonotype was seen at least ten times. The J gene is TRBJ2-3, the V gene TRBV4-1; 13 nucleotides match TRBD2. J lost 4 bases, V lost 4 bases, and 2 bases had no gene match. Germline V lookup: CDR1 MGHRA, CDR2 YSYEKL. The CDR3 contains 15 residues. The CDR3 bases are TGCGCCAGCAGCCCCGGACTAGCGGGAGCAGATACGCAGTATTTT. This encodes CASSPGLAGADTQYF.

This clonotype was observed at least ten times. V and J are TRBV12-3 or TRBV12-4 and TRBJ1-4; tentatively, D is TRBD1 (6 bases). The CDR3 has 13 amino acids. The germline V and J ends were trimmed by 6 bases and 10 bases, with 15 bases remaining between them. CDR3 sequence reads: CASRTDSVGKLFF. Written as DNA, the CDR3 is TGTGCCAGCAGGACGGACAGTGTTGGAAAACTGTTTTTT.

This clonotype occurred many times. The rearrangement joins TRBV20-1 to TRBJ2-3, with D possibly TRBD2 on 6 matching bases. This CDR3 is 15 amino acids long. The V and J ends lost 2 bases and 4 bases respectively, with 16 bases between them. Germline V gene data show CDR1 as DFQATT and CDR2 as SNEGSKA (reference sequence). The DNA for the CDR3 is TGCAGTGCTAGATTCCTCCCCGGAGGGGCAGATACGCAGTATTTT. Amino acids: CSARFLPGGADTQYF.

This clonotype occurred a few times. The chain links TRBV12-3 or TRBV12-4 to TRBJ2-7; the D is unclear. CDR3 length equals 15 residues. The V end was cut by 6 bases, the J end by 6 bases, with 21 bases between. This CDR3 reads CASSHTAPSRREQYF. The CDR3 coding sequence is TGTGCCAGCAGCCATACCGCACCCAGCCGGCGCGAGCAGTACTTC.

This clonotype was observed many times. This rearrangement joins TRBV5-6 to TRBJ2-2, with TRBD2 as a possible D gene (5 bases). With 2 bases removed from V and 5 bases from J, the gap between germline ends came to 10 bases. Germline CDR1 and CDR2: SGHDT and YYEEEE. CDR3 length: 14 amino acids. CDR3 sequence (DNA): TGTGCCAGCAGCTTTGGGGAGTCTACCGGGGAGCTGTTTTTT. Its translation: CASSFGESTGELFF.

The chain couples TRBV20-1 to TRBJ2-7; TRBD2 agrees at 7 bases. The J segment lost 3 bases and the V segment lost 6 bases, leaving 14 bases of the junction unmatched. The CDR3 totals 15 residues. Germline lookup yields CDR1 DFQATT and CDR2 SNEGSKA (reference sequence). CDR3 in amino acids: CSASLGDYRHYEQYF. Written as DNA, the CDR3 is TGCAGTGCCAGCCTCGGGGACTACAGACACTACGAGCAGTACTTC.

This clonotype was seen more than once but under ten times. The chain joins TRBV18 to TRBJ2-1; 10 nucleotides match TRBD2. V gave up 2 bases and J gave up 7 bases; unmatched junction bases: 8. The CDR3 runs 16 residues. Germline CDR1 KGHSH, CDR2 LQKENI. Here the CDR3 reads CASSPLASGSGNEQFF. The DNA of the CDR3 is TGTGCCAGCTCACCATTGGCTAGCGGGAGTGGTAATGAGCAGTTCTTC.

This clonotype appeared many times. The DNA of the CDR3 is TGTGCCAGCAGCTTGGAGAACACCGGGGAGCTGTTTTTT. Amino acid sequence: CASSLENTGELFF. V is TRBV7-3 and J is TRBJ2-2; unclear D gene. Germline CDR1 and CDR2: SGHTA and FQGTGA. Trimming stripped 3 bases from V and 1 base from J, with 3 bases between. The CDR3 loop spans 13 amino acids.